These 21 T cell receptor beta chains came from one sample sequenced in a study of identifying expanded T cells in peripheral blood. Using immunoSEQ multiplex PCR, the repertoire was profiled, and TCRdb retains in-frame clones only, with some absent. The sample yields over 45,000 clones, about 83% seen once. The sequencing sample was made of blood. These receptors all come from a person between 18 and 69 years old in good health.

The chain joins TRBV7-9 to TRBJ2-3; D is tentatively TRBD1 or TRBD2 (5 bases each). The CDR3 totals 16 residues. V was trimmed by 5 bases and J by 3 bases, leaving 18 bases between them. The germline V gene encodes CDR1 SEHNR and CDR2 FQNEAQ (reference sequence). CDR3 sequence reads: CASSEGTVGKTDTQYF. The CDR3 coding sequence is TGTGCCAGCAGCGAGGGGACCGTGGGGAAGACAGATACGCAGTATTTT.

The CDR3 coding sequence is TGTGCCAGCAGCTTAACCGGGACATCGAACACCGGGGAGCTGTTTTTT. Protein product: CASSLTGTSNTGELFF. This chain joins TRBV5-4 and TRBJ2-2, with D perhaps TRBD1 (6 bases). Germline CDR1 and CDR2: SGHNT and YYREEE (reference sequence). The CDR3 is made up of 16 amino acids. V shed 2 bases and J shed 0 bases, with 11 bases lying between them.

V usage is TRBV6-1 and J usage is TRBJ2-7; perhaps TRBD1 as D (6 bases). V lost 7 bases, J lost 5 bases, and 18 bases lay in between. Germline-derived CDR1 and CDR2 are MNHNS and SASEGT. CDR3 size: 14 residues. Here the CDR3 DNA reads TGTGCCAGCAATCGCCGGGACACCCTCCACGAGCAGTACTTC. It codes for CASNRRDTLHEQYF.

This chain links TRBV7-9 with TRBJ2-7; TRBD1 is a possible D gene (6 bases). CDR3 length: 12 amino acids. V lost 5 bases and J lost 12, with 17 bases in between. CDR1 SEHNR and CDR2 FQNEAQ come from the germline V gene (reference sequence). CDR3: CASSPTGQNLYF. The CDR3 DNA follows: TGTGCCAGCAGCCCAACCGGACAGAACCTGTACTTC.

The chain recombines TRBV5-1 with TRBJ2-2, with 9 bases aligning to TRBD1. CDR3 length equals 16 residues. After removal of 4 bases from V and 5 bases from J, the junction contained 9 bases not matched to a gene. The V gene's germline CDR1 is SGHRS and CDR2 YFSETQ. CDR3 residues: CASSPRGQGGTGELFF. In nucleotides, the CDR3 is TGCGCCAGCAGCCCCCGGGGACAGGGAGGTACCGGGGAGCTGTTTTTT.

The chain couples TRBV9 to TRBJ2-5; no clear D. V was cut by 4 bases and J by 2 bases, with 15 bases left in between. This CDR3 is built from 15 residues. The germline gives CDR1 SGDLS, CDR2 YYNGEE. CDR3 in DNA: TGTGCCAGCAGCCCAAATCATGCAAGTCAAGAGACCCAGTACTTC. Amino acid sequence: CASSPNHASQETQYF.

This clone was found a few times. The DNA for the CDR3 is TGTGCCAGCAGCGTAGGGGGTCGGCTGAACACTGAAGCTTTCTTT. Translated, it gives CASSVGGRLNTEAFF. The chain has TRBV9 and TRBJ1-1, with unresolved D. The CDR3 loop spans 15 amino acids. Trimming pared 0 bases from V and 0 bases from J, leaving 9 bases between. The germline gives CDR1 SGDLS, CDR2 YYNGEE.

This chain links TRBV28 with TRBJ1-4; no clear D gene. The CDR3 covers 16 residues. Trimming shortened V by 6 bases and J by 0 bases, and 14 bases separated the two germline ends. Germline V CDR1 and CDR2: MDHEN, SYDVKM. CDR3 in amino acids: CASRTSSVTTNEKLFF. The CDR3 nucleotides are TGTGCCAGCAGGACCTCTTCCGTTACAACTAATGAAAAACTGTTTTTT.

The DNA for the CDR3 is TGTGCCTGGACCCGACAGCTCTCTGGGGCCAACGTCCTGACTTTC. Translating it yields CAWTRQLSGANVLTF. The chain employs TRBV30 and TRBJ2-6; D might be TRBD1 (5 bases). Germline CDR1 is GTSNPN and CDR2 is SVGIG (reference sequence). V was shortened by 4 bases and J by 0 bases, with 10 bases between the two germline ends. The CDR3 sequence is 15 residues long.

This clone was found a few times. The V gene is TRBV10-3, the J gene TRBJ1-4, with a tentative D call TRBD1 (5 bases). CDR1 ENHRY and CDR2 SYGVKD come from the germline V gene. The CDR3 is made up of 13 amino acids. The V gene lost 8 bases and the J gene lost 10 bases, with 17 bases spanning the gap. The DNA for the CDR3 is TGTGCCATCTCCCAGGGCCCCTTAGGAAAACTGTTTTTT. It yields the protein CAISQGPLGKLFF.

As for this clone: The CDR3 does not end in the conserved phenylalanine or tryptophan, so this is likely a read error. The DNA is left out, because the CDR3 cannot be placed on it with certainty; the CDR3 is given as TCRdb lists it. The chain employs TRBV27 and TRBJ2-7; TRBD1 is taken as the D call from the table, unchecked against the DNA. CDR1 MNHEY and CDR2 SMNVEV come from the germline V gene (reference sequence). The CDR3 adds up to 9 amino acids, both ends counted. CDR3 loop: CATLPLQGG.

CDR3 amino acids: CASSQESGRENTIYF. The DNA of the CDR3 is TGCGCCAGCAGCCAAGAATCGGGACGGGAAAACACCATATATTTT. The rearrangement joins TRBV4-1 to TRBJ1-3; tentative D call: TRBD1 (5 bases). Trimming shortened V by 0 bases and J by 6 bases, and 12 bases separated the two germline ends. The CDR3 has 15 amino acids. Germline V gene lookup returns CDR1 MGHRA and CDR2 YSYEKL.

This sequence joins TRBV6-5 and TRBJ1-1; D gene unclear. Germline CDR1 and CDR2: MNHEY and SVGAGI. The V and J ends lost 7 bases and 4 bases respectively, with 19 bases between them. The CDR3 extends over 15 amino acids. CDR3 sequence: CASTEAGYGLTEAFF. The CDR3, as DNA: TGTGCCAGCACCGAGGCGGGTTATGGGCTCACTGAAGCTTTCTTT.

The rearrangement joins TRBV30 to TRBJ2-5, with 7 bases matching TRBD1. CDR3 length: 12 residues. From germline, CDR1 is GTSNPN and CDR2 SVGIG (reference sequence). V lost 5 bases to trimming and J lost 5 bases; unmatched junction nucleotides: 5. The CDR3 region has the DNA TGTGCCTGGCGACCGGGACAGGAGACCCAGTACTTC. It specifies CAWRPGQETQYF. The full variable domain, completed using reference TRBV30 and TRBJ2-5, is SQTIHQWPATLVQPVGSPLSLECTVEGTSNPNLYWYRQAAGRGLQLLFYSVGIGQISSEVPQNLSASRPQDRQFILSSKKLLLSDSGFYLCAWRPGQETQYFGPGTRLLVL.

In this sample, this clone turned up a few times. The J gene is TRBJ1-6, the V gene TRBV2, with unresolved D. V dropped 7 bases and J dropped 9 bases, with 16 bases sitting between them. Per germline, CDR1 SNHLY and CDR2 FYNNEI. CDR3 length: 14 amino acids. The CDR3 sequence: CASTGMRGTSPLHF. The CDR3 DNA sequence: TGTGCCAGCACTGGGATGCGCGGCACTTCACCCCTCCACTTT.

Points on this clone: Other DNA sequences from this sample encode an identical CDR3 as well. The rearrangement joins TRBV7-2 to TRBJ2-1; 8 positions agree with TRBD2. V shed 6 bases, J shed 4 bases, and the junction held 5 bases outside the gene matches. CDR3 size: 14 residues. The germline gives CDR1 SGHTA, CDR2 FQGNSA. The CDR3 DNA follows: TGTGCCAGCAGTAGCGGGGTAAGGTACAATGAGCAGTTCTTC. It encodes CASSSGVRYNEQFF.

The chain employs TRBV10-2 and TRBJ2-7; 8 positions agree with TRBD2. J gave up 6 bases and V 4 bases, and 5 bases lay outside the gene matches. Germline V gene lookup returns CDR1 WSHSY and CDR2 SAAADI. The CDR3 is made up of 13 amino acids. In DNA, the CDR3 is TGCGCCAGCAGTGCGGGACTAGGTCGCGAGCAGTACTTC. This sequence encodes CASSAGLGREQYF.

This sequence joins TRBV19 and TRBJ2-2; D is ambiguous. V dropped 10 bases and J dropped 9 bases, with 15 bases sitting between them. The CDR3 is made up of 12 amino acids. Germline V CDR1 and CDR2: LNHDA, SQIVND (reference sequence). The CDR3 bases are TGTGCCACCCTGGACCAAACCAGGGAGCTGTTTTTT. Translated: CATLDQTRELFF.

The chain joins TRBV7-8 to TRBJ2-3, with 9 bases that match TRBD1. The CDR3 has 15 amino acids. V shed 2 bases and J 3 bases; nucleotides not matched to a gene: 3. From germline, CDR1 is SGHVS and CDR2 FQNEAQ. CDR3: CASSLSGTGTDTQYF. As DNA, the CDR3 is TGTGCCAGCAGCTTATCCGGGACAGGGACAGATACGCAGTATTTT.

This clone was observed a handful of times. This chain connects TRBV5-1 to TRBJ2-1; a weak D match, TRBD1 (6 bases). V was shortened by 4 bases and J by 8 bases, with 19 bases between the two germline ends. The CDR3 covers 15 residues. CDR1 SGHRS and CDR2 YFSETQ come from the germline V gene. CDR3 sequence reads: CASSRVDRLDHEQFF. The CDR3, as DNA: TGCGCCAGCAGCCGAGTCGACAGGTTAGACCATGAGCAGTTCTTC.

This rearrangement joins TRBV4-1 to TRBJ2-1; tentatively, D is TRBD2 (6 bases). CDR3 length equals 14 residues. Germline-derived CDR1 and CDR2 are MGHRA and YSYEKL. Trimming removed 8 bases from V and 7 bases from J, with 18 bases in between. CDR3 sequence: CASVDLGGPNEQFF. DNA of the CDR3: TGCGCCAGCGTCGACTTGGGAGGACCTAATGAGCAGTTCTTC.